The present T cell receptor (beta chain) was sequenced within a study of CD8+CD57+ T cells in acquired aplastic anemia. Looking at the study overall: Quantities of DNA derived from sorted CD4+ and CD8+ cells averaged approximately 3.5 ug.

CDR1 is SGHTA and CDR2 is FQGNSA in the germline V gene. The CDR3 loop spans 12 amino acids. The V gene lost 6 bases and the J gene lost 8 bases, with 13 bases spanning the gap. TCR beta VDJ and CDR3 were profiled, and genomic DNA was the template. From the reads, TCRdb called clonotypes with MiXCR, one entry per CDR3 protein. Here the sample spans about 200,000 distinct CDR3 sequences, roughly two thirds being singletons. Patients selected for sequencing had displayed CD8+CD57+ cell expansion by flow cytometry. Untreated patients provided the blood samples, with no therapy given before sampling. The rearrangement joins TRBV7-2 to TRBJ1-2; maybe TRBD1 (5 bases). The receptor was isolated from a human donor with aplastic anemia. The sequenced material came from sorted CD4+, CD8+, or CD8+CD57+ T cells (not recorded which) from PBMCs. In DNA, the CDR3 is TGTGCCAGCAGTGTGTCCCGGGACGGCTACACCTTC. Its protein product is CASSVSRDGYTF.